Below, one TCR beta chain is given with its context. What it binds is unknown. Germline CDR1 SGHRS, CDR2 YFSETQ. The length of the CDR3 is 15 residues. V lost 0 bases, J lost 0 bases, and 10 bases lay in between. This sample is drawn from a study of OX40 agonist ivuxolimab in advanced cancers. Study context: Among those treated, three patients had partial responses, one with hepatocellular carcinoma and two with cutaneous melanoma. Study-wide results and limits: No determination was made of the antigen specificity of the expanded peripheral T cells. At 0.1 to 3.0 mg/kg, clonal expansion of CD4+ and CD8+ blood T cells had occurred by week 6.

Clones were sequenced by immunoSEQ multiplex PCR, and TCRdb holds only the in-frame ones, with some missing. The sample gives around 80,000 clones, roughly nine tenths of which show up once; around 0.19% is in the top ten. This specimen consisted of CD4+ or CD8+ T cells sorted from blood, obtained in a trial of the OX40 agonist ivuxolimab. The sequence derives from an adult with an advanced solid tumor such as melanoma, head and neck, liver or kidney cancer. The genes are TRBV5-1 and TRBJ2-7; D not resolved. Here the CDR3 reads CASSLAPSHSYEQYF. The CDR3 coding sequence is TGCGCCAGCAGCTTGGCCCCCAGCCACTCCTACGAGCAGTACTTC.